This TCR beta chain emerged from a study of long-term antiretroviral therapy in people with HIV (dated by TCRdb to 2021 to 2024). Background for the entire study: The earliest samples were collected approximately a decade before the 2015 WHO recommendation for immediate ART, a period when ART was typically delayed until CD4 counts fell. Of the roughly 32 participants with HIV, ten to eleven were female. No cross-contamination during QIAcube processing turned up in test extractions that ran a monoclonal T-cell line alongside 33 polyclonal samples. A retrospective serial study tested whether changes in peripheral blood TRB repertoire composition and diversity were associated with ART initiation and durable HIV suppression. A total of 150 to 200 cryopreserved PBMC samples came from a few dozen adults with confirmed HIV infection and were collected serially over a mean of approximately 6 years (range 1-12). General study outcomes and caveats: Because cell numbers in pre-ART samples were limited, unsorted PBMC were profiled instead of sorted CD4+ and CD8+ T cells. Starting ART was linked to a significant rise in TRB diversity, yet even with long-term ART the diversity remained significantly lower than in transplant donor controls. Inferences about post-ART repertoire changes are limited because no data were available on ART adherence, viral resistance or therapy changes. Narrower CDR3 length ranges were observed in HIV repertoires than in controls, and an antigen-experienced repertoire with only a slight naive shift after ART was suggested by the network structure. Samples dated from about 2003 to 2018, and the ART regimens used may be less effective than current ones. Because PBMC availability was limited, only the TCR beta chain was sequenced, with no alpha chain pairing. At every time point, the repertoire was dominated by expanded TRB clones first identified before ART initiation, although this dominance fluctuated and, in many PLHIV, declined after ART.

The immunoSEQ hsTCRB v3.0 assay was used at survey level resolution for TRB variable region sequencing. The targeted TRB sequencing depth was about 40,000-55,000 T-cell genomes per sample. TRB libraries were pooled and sequenced on an Illumina MiSeq using a v3 150-cycle kit. The authors' pipeline ran thus. Analysis of repertoires was carried out in R inside a reproducible Nextflow workflow spanning QC, data transformation and analysis. LymphoSeq2, an R package for AIRR-Seq data exploration, was used to implement custom analyses. A few samples that produced fewer than 5000 total TRB sequences were removed, so 150 to 200 HIV repertoires were analyzed. Of the approximately 190 retained HIV repertoires, over 55 were collected before and more than 120 after ART initiation. Each repertoire was downsampled to 5000 TRB nucleotide sequences, and summary statistics were averaged across 100 downsampling iterations. The analysis kept only TRB sequences whose CDR3 regions were at least seven amino acids long. A Shannon entropy-derived clonality score and the Gini coefficient were used to measure diversity. In repertoire networks, the top 5000 CDR3 amino acid sequences were linked whenever an edit distance of one separated two sequences. For TRB CDR3 amino acid sequences, antigen specificity groups and MHC restriction were predicted with GLIPH2. To flag known CMV, EBV, HIV or tissue antigen associations, CDR3 amino acid sequences were matched against VDJdb and McPAS-TCR. Pre-ART, post-ART and control groups were compared with Wilcoxon signed-rank tests and Holm-Bonferroni correction. What TCRdb holds here is the immuneACCESS table cut down to in-frame rearrangements. Part of the clones is not present; checked against another copy, under half of the missing clones reflect an unresolved V gene, and the others are unexplained. V and J calls and clone size follow that table, whereas D and trimming were derived from the DNA. The sample table records approximately 35,000 clones; 65% to 80% of these occur just once. 7.1% of the sample rests with the top ten.

Participants were included only if at least one PBMC sample before ART initiation and at least two post-ART samples were available. All participants with HIV were treated in the United States of America. Cryopreserved samples of roughly 0.95-10 million PBMC were thawed and washed before DNA extraction. At the time of the earliest PBMC sample, participants with HIV were aged between 23 and 54 years. PBMC samples were contributed by each participant from 1-4 timepoints before ART initiation and 2-8 timepoints after ART initiation, with a median of 7 samples. For every participant, serial HIV viral load, CD4+ T-cell count, ART history and demographic data were obtained. Genomic DNA was extracted from unsorted PBMC with a Qiagen kit on a QIAcube, processed in batches of 12 samples. Worth noting for this clone: Its antigen is unknown. Base qualities were left out, and no much larger clone turns up one base away.

CDR1 and CDR2 are drawn from the germline V gene: MNHEY, SVGAGI. From cysteine to phenylalanine, the CDR3 is 13 amino acids long. Left in the record is the CDR3 DNA by itself, 39 bases read in frame from the first base. V and J are truncated by 6 bases and 0 bases respectively, leaving an intervening sequence of 3 bases. The sequence came from a woman between 45 and 60 years old with HIV. This sequence uses TRBV6-5 and TRBJ2-6, with an unclear D gene assignment. This material consisted of unsorted PBMCs, taken 2 years after starting antiretroviral therapy. The CDR3 region has the sequence CASSSSGANVLTF. The nucleotide sequence is given as TGTGCCAGCAGCAGCTCTGGGGCCAACGTCCTGACTTTC.